This T cell receptor (beta chain) comes out of a study of spatial heterogeneity in lung cancer. Unique molecular identifiers, one per molecule, were present on every TCR cDNA molecule. TCRdb reprocessed the 5' RACE reads with MiXCR, giving one entry per CDR3 protein. The sample lists approximately 20,000 distinct CDR3 sequences; roughly 10% were seen once. Trimming removed 7 bases at V and 2 bases at J, with 22 bases between. There are 17 residues in the CDR3. Documented time point: blood at routine non-recurrence follow-up after resection. Whole RNA, isolated from tumor, nontumor lung or frozen PBMC, was sequenced without prior sorting. This clonotype was counted many times.

The sequence was collected from a female donor with early-stage non-small cell lung cancer. The chain has TRBV12-3 or TRBV12-4 and TRBJ2-3; D might be TRBD2 (6 bases). Sample: PBMCs, taken at follow-up. The CDR3 reads CASTDRGRSGHTDTQYF. DNA of the CDR3: TGTGCCAGCACCGACCGGGGGAGATCGGGCCACACAGATACGCAGTATTTT.